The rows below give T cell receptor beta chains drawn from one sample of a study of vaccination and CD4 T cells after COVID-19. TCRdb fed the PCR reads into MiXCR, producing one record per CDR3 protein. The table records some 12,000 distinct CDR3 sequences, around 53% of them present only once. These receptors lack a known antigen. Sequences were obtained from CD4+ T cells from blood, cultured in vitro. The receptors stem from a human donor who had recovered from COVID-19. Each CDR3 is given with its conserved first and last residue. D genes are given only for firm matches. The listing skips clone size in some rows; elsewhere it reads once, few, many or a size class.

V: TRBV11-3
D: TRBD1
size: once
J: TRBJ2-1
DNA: TGTGCCAGCAGCTTCGGACAGGGTCCACACAATGAGCAGTTCTTC
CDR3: CASSFGQGPHNEQFF

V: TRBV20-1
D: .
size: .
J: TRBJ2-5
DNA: TGCAGTGCTCCGGGGTTCCAAGAGACCCAGTACTTC
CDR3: CSAPGFQETQYF

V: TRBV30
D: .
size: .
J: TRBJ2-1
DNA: TGTGCCTGGAGTTTGAAGGGGGGTACGATCAGCTCCTACAATGAGCAGTTCTTC
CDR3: CAWSLKGGTISSYNEQFF

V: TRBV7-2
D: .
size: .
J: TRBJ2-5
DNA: TGTGCCAGCAGCTTAGAAACAACAGAGACCCAGTACTTC
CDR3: CASSLETTETQYF

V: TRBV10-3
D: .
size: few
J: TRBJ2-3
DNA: TGTGCCATCCGGGACACCGAATCCCTTACGCAGTATTTT
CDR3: CAIRDTESLTQYF

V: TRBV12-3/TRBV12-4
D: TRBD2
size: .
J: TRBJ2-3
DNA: TGTGCCAGCAGCCTCGGGGGACTAGCGGGACCAGATACGCAGTATTTT
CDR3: CASSLGGLAGPDTQYF

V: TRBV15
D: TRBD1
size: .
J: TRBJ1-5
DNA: TGTGCCACCAGCAGACGACAGGGGGGTCAGCCCCAGCATTTT
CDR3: CATSRRQGGQPQHF

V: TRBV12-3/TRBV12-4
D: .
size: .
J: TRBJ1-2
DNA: TGTGCCAGCAGTTTCCGGGACGGATCCTATGGCTACACCTTC
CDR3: CASSFRDGSYGYTF

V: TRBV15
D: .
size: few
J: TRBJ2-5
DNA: TGTGCCACCAGCAGAGAGGACACCGCGAGGGCCCAGTACTTC
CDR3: CATSREDTARAQYF

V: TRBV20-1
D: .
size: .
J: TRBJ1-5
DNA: TGCAGTGCTAGAAAGCATGGGAGCAATCAGCCCCAGCATTTT
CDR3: CSARKHGSNQPQHF

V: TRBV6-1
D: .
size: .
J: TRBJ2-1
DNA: TGTGCCAGCAGTGACACCTTCTCCTACAATGAGCAGTTCTTC
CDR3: CASSDTFSYNEQFF

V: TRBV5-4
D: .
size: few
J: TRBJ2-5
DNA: TGTGCCAGCAGCCATGTGTCAGGGAGGGAGACCCAGTACTTC
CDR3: CASSHVSGRETQYF

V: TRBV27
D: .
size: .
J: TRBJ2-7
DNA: TGTGCCAGCAGTGCGACTAGGGGCCTCTACGAGCAGTACTTC
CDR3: CASSATRGLYEQYF

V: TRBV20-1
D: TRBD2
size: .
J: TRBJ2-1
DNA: TGCAGTGCTATGTTTTATAGGACTAGCCCCTCGCGGGAGCAGTTCTTC
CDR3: CSAMFYRTSPSREQFF

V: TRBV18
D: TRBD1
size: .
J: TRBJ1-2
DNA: TGTGCCAGCTCACTGACCGACAGGGCCGAATACACCTTC
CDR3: CASSLTDRAEYTF

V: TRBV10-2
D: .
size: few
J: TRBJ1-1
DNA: TGCGCCAGCAGTGAACGGTACTCAAACACTGAAGCTTTCTTT
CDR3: CASSERYSNTEAFF

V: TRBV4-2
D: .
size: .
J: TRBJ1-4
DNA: TGTGCCAGCAGCCAAGAATCCAGGCCTGAAAAACTGTTTTTT
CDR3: CASSQESRPEKLFF

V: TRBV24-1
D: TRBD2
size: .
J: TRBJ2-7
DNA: TGTGCCACCAGTGACCCAGACAGGGAAGAATCTAGCGGGAGGAGCTCCTACGAGCAGTACTTC
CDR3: CATSDPDREESSGRSSYEQYF

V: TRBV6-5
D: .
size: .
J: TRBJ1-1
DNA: TGTGCCAGCAGTTACGGGGGGAGAGGAGAAGCTTTCTTT
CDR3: CASSYGGRGEAFF

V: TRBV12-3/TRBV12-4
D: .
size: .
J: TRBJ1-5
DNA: TGTGCCAGCAGTTGGCAGGGTGGCAATCAGCCCCAGCATTTT
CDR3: CASSWQGGNQPQHF

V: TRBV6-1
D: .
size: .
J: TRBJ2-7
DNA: TGTGCCAGCAAAACCAAAGTTTTTACCTACGAGCAGTACTTC
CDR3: CASKTKVFTYEQYF

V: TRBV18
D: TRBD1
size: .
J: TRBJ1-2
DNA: TGTGCCAGCTCACCACAAGGGACAGCAAATGGCTACACCTTC
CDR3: CASSPQGTANGYTF

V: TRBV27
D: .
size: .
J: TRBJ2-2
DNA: TGTGCCAGCAGTTTTGAGATGGACTCCTTAAAGGGGACGAACACCGGGGAGCTGTTTTTT
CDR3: CASSFEMDSLKGTNTGELFF

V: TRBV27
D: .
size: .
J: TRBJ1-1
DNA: TGTGCCAGCAGGACCAGTCAAGGACAAAACACTGAAGCTTTCTTT
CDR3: CASRTSQGQNTEAFF

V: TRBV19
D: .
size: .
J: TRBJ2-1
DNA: TGTGCCAGTAGTAAGTACAGCAGCTCCTACAATGAGCAGTTCTTC
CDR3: CASSKYSSSYNEQFF

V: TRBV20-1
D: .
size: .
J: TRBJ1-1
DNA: TGCAGTGCTAGACCCGGACCCAACACTGAAGCTTTCTTT
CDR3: CSARPGPNTEAFF

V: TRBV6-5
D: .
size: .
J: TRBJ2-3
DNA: TGTGCCAGCAGTTACCGTGGCGGAATGAACACAGATACGCAGTATTTT
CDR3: CASSYRGGMNTDTQYF

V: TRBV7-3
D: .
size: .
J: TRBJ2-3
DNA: TGTGCCAGCAGCCTTGTCTCGGGGAGCACAGATACGCAGTATTTT
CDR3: CASSLVSGSTDTQYF

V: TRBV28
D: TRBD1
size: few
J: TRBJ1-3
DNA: TGTGCCAGCAGACCCGGACAGGCTGGAAACACCATATATTTT
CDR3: CASRPGQAGNTIYF